The entry below describes one T cell receptor (beta chain). Antigen: not known. The data originate from a study of T cell responses to AZD1222 COVID-19 vaccine. Study-wide background: Timing groups of about 4 and about 12 weeks for second doses were pooled. Overall study findings and caveats: CD4 TCRs linked to vaccination spanned spike, dominating at 160-218 and 743-854. Among the donors, most were white British and more were female, and clonal diversity was possibly underestimated. All repertoire sampling was performed exclusively after the peak T cell response.

The ends were cut back, 5 bases at V and 2 bases at J, with 5 bases in the middle. The CDR3 loop spans 12 amino acids. The germline gives CDR1 SGHTA, CDR2 FQGNSA. Assay: immunoSEQ multiplex PCR; the TCRdb copy retains only in-frame clones and omits some. The sample lists 97,000 or so clones; roughly 84% were seen once. The V call is TRBV7-2, the J call TRBJ2-3; D unclear. The source is an adult in good health. The sequencing here drew on peripheral blood, taken on day 0 of AZD1222 vaccination. CDR3 residues: CASSAPTDTQYF. The CDR3 bases are TGTGCCAGCAGCGCCCCCACAGATACGCAGTATTTT.